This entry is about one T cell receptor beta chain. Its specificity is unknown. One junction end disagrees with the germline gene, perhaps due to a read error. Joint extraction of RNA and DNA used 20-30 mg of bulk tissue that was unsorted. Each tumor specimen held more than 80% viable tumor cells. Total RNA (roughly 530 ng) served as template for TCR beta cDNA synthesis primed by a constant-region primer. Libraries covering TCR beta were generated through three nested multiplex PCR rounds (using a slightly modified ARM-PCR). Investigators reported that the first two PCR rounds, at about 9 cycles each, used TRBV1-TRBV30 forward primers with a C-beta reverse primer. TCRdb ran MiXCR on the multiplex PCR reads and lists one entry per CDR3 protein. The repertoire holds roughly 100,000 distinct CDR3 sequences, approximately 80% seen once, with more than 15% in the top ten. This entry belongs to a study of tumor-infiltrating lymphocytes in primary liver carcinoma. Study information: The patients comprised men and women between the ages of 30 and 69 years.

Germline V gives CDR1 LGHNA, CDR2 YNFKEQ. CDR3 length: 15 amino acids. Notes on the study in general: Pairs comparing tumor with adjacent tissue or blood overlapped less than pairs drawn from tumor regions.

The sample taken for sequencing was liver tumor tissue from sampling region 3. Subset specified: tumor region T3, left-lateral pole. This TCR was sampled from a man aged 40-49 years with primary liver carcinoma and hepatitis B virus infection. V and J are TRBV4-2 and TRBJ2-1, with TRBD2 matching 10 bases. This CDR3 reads CANSQSSGGIDEQFF. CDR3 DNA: TGTGCCAACAGCCAATCTAGCGGGGGAATCGATGAGCAGTTCTTC.